The next 2 T cell receptor beta chains were all read from a single sample in a study of T cell responses to AZD1222 COVID-19 vaccine. The data were produced by immunoSEQ multiplex PCR, yet TCRdb's version contains in-frame clones alone and is incomplete. The table lists just over 70,000 clones, around 84% of them singletons. The starting material was peripheral blood, obtained on day 0 of AZD1222 vaccination. These TCRs come from an adult in good health.

The CDR3 coding sequence is TGTGCCAGCAGCGACCCGGGACTACAAAGTTTAAAGCAGTTCTTC. Its translation is CASSDPGLQSLKQFF. The V and J genes are TRBV6-2 or TRBV6-3 and TRBJ2-1; the match to TRBD2 covers 7 bases. V was pared by 6 bases and J by 11 bases, with 16 bases of the junction left unmatched. The length of the CDR3 is 15 residues. Looked up from germline, CDR1 is MNHEY and CDR2 is SVGEGT.

The V gene is TRBV28, the J gene TRBJ1-2; D is perhaps TRBD1 (5 bases). This CDR3 is 14 amino acids long. The germline gives CDR1 MDHEN, CDR2 SYDVKM. V lost 5 bases to trimming and J lost 7 bases, with 17 bases between them. CDR3 DNA sequence: TGTGCCAGCAGTCCCCCCAGGGACTCGGGTGGCTACACCTTC. Encoded protein: CASSPPRDSGGYTF.